This TCR beta chain was captured by sequencing in a study of chemoradiotherapy in HPV16-positive cancers. The wider study: Candidate HPV-specific T-cell clones and common TCR motifs came from functional assays in two HPV16-positive patients.

The CDR3 spans 17 residues. Per the germline V gene, CDR1 is SGHRS and CDR2 is YFSETQ. V was pared by 3 bases and J by 0 bases, with 16 bases between. Produced via immunoSEQ multiplex PCR; TCRdb's table is partial and in-frame only. This table holds nearly 35,000 clones, roughly 90% found once. The sequencing here drew on blood, taken from a patient who underwent chemoradiotherapy. The TCR sequence derives from a human donor with HPV-associated anogenital cancer. The chain has TRBV5-1 and TRBJ2-4; TRBD2 is a possible D gene (6 bases). The CDR3 sequence is CASSYIPGDKAKNIQYF. In DNA, the CDR3 is TGCGCCAGCAGCTATATACCGGGAGATAAAGCCAAAAACATTCAGTACTTC.